This T cell receptor beta chain was recovered during a study of blood T cell repertoires in COVID-19 (dated by TCRdb to 2020 to 2022). For the wider study: Collaborator samples came from the United States, Italy and Spain and covered acute and convalescent phases of COVID-19. Sample metadata almost always included a de-identified subject ID, COVID-19 status, age in years and sex. Subjects who had been exposed to COVID-19, were actively infected with it, or had recovered from it provided the deeply sampled blood TCRbeta repertoires that made up the dataset. Where HLA class I and class II types were available, the types were taken from metadata supplied by the sample provider, not from assay-based typing. The repertoires were released in a freely available public database meant as a resource for research on the immune response to SARS-CoV-2. Samples came from the ongoing ImmuneRACE study (first 160 participants) plus 1,254 subjects from 6 global collaborators. The prospective study material was composed of cDNA or gDNA derived from T cells, B-cell-depleted T cells, or PBMCs.

V trim: 5 bases; J trim: 7 bases; unmatched bases: 7. There are 14 amino acids in the CDR3, from cysteine to phenylalanine inclusive. The DNA shown is the 42-base CDR3, in frame from base 1. The germline V gene provides CDR1 SGHVS and CDR2 FQNEAQ. About this clone: Its binding antigen is unknown. Base-call qualities are not available, and no considerably larger clone is one nucleotide away.

What the research found in general, with its limitations: The quantity of clinical and demographic metadata differed by source and by participant and was supplied without curation.

TCRbeta CDR3 regions were amplified from genomic DNA by means of the immunoSEQ Assay, a bias-controlled multiplex PCR. From the authors' description of their analysis: The number of nucleated cells in each sample was estimated by amplification of reference gene primers within the assay. To quantify the absolute abundance of each unique TCRbeta CDR3 rearrangement, sequence reads were collapsed and filtered. Productive Simpson clonality was computed per sample as the square root of Simpson's diversity index over productive rearrangements. TCRdb carries this immuneACCESS record with in-frame sequences only. Its versions omit some clonotypes, under half of them owing to an unresolved V gene in the studies checked, with the rest unexplained. V and J calls and clone size are those listed in that table; D and trimming were worked out from the DNA. The sample table lists fewer than 450,000 clones, roughly 87% of them with a count of one. Jointly, the top ten make up over 0.8% of the sample.

Participants in the prospective study were aged about 18 to 100 years, lived in about two dozen United States geographic areas, and enrolled through a virtual design. To assign participants to cohorts, the prospective study relied on clinical history that participants themselves reported in a screening survey and a study questionnaire. ImmuneRACE Cohort 3 recovered participants were defined by two consecutive negative NP/OP PCR tests, healthcare professional clearance, or symptom resolution. In the prospective study, whole blood, serum and a nasopharyngeal or oropharyngeal swab were collected from each participant by mobile phlebotomists. Prospective study participants could optionally give additional blood draws and questionnaires over an approximately 2-month period. Before DNA extraction, blood samples from the prospective study were shipped at room temperature or frozen.

Recombination connected TRBV7-8 to TRBJ1-1; 10 middle bases align to TRBD1. The receptor was isolated from a woman aged 25 to 39 who had recovered from COVID-19. The sample was PBMCs or T cells enriched from blood (not recorded which). The DNA sequence follows: TGTGCCAGCAGCAATCGACAGGGGGCGAGTGAAGCTTTCTTT. This translates into CASSNRQGASEAFF.